A selection of T cell receptor beta chains follows, all from one sample in a study of control samples from healthy donors and cancer patients. Profiled with immunoSEQ multiplex PCR; TCRdb holds only in-frame clones, not every one. The data hold 95,000 to 150,000 clones, with 85% to 95% observed a single time. The sequenced sample was PBMCs. These TCRs come from a man older than 75 with head and neck cancer. CDR3s include the opening cysteine and the closing phenylalanine or tryptophan. D genes are given only for firm matches. Expanded clones get a size class; other rows say once, few or many, or leave the size out.

D gene: .
clone size: .
V gene: TRBV4-1
J gene: TRBJ2-7
CDR3 protein: CASSQDPYTYEQYF
CDR3 DNA: TGCGCCAGCAGCCAAGATCCGTACACCTACGAGCAGTACTTC

D gene: .
clone size: .
V gene: TRBV5-8
J gene: TRBJ2-2
CDR3 protein: CASSQGPGRGTGELFF
CDR3 DNA: TGTGCCAGCAGCCAAGGTCCGGGGCGCGGCACCGGGGAGCTGTTTTTT

D gene: .
clone size: .
V gene: TRBV5-1
J gene: TRBJ2-7
CDR3 protein: CASSLAARDHEQYF
CDR3 DNA: TGCGCCAGCAGCTTGGCCGCCAGGGACCACGAGCAGTACTTC

D gene: TRBD1
clone size: .
V gene: TRBV9
J gene: TRBJ2-7
CDR3 protein: CASSGGQGSYEQYF
CDR3 DNA: TGTGCCAGCAGCGGGGGACAGGGATCCTACGAGCAGTACTTC

D gene: .
clone size: .
V gene: TRBV5-1
J gene: TRBJ2-5
CDR3 protein: CASGMTPEAPETQYF
CDR3 DNA: TGCGCCAGCGGAATGACGCCCGAAGCCCCAGAGACCCAGTACTTC

D gene: TRBD1
clone size: .
V gene: TRBV10-3
J gene: TRBJ1-1
CDR3 protein: CAVKTGLNTEAFF
CDR3 DNA: TGTGCCGTCAAGACAGGGTTGAACACTGAAGCTTTCTTT

D gene: TRBD1
clone size: .
V gene: TRBV9
J gene: TRBJ1-3
CDR3 protein: CASSNPPGQGAGNTIYF
CDR3 DNA: TGTGCCAGCAGCAATCCCCCGGGACAGGGGGCCGGAAACACCATATATTTT

D gene: TRBD1
clone size: .
V gene: TRBV5-4
J gene: TRBJ1-5
CDR3 protein: CAYQGALGSPQHF
CDR3 DNA: TGTGCTTATCAGGGGGCCTTAGGATCGCCCCAGCATTTT

D gene: .
clone size: .
V gene: TRBV29-1
J gene: TRBJ2-7
CDR3 protein: CSVEDRAVAYEQYF
CDR3 DNA: TGCAGCGTTGAAGACCGGGCAGTGGCGTACGAGCAGTACTTC

D gene: TRBD1
clone size: .
V gene: TRBV5-1
J gene: TRBJ1-2
CDR3 protein: CASSLDRGGYTF
CDR3 DNA: TGCGCCAGCAGCTTGGACAGGGGTGGCTACACCTTC

D gene: TRBD2
clone size: .
V gene: TRBV9
J gene: TRBJ2-1
CDR3 protein: CASSPGAGTSGTRQFF
CDR3 DNA: TGTGCCAGCAGCCCTGGAGCGGGGACTAGCGGAACTAGGCAGTTCTTC

D gene: .
clone size: .
V gene: TRBV24-1
J gene: TRBJ2-5
CDR3 protein: CATSDGGQETQYF
CDR3 DNA: TGTGCCACCAGTGATGGGGGTCAAGAGACCCAGTACTTC

D gene: TRBD1
clone size: .
V gene: TRBV30
J gene: TRBJ1-1
CDR3 protein: CAWSLDRLIAFF
CDR3 DNA: TGTGCCTGGAGCCTGGACAGGTTGATAGCTTTCTTT

D gene: .
clone size: once
V gene: TRBV5-4
J gene: TRBJ1-1
CDR3 protein: CASSHATGMNTEAFF
CDR3 DNA: TGTGCCAGCAGCCATGCGACAGGCATGAACACTGAAGCTTTCTTT

D gene: TRBD1
clone size: .
V gene: TRBV14
J gene: TRBJ1-3
CDR3 protein: CASSRGDRTSGNTIYF
CDR3 DNA: TGTGCCAGCAGTCGCGGGGACAGAACATCGGGGAACACCATATATTTT

D gene: TRBD1
clone size: .
V gene: TRBV9
J gene: TRBJ2-6
CDR3 protein: CASSNRDRGRSVRANVLTF
CDR3 DNA: TGTGCCAGCAGCAACCGGGACAGGGGGCGTTCAGTGAGGGCCAACGTCCTGACTTTC

D gene: TRBD1
clone size: .
V gene: TRBV2
J gene: TRBJ2-2
CDR3 protein: CAWSGTGGTGELFF
CDR3 DNA: TGTGCCTGGTCCGGGACAGGGGGCACCGGGGAGCTGTTTTTT

D gene: TRBD2
clone size: .
V gene: TRBV7-9
J gene: TRBJ2-1
CDR3 protein: CASSLWWGLAGSYNEQFF
CDR3 DNA: TGTGCCAGCAGCTTATGGTGGGGACTAGCGGGCTCCTACAATGAGCAGTTCTTC

D gene: .
clone size: .
V gene: TRBV5-1
J gene: TRBJ2-5
CDR3 protein: CASSLAGPAVPETQYF
CDR3 DNA: TGCGCCAGCAGCTTGGCCGGACCGGCAGTCCCAGAGACCCAGTACTTC

D gene: TRBD2
clone size: .
V gene: TRBV11-2
J gene: TRBJ2-7
CDR3 protein: CAGSLIGTSAYEQYF
CDR3 DNA: TGTGCCGGCAGCTTGATCGGGACTAGCGCCTACGAGCAGTACTTC

D gene: TRBD1
clone size: .
V gene: TRBV9
J gene: TRBJ2-7
CDR3 protein: CASSAGQGNEQYF
CDR3 DNA: TGTGCCAGCAGCGCGGGACAGGGGAACGAGCAGTACTTC

D gene: TRBD1
clone size: .
V gene: TRBV4-1
J gene: TRBJ1-3
CDR3 protein: CASSQGNGDREDTIYF
CDR3 DNA: TGCGCCAGCAGCCAAGGAAATGGGGACAGGGAGGACACCATATATTTT

D gene: .
clone size: once
V gene: TRBV2
J gene: TRBJ1-4
CDR3 protein: CASSDRGTGGEKLFF
CDR3 DNA: TGTGCCAGCAGTGATAGGGGAACCGGCGGAGAAAAACTGTTTTTT

D gene: .
clone size: .
V gene: TRBV20-1
J gene: TRBJ2-7
CDR3 protein: CSASSALKNSYEQYF
CDR3 DNA: TGCAGTGCTAGTTCGGCTCTTAAGAACTCCTACGAGCAGTACTTC

D gene: .
clone size: .
V gene: TRBV6-5
J gene: TRBJ1-1
CDR3 protein: CASSLLSGGEAFF
CDR3 DNA: TGTGCCAGCAGTCTTCTGTCCGGAGGAGAAGCTTTCTTT

D gene: .
clone size: .
V gene: TRBV12-5
J gene: TRBJ1-2
CDR3 protein: CASGKWGGGYGYTF
CDR3 DNA: TGTGCTAGTGGAAAATGGGGAGGGGGCTATGGCTACACCTTC

D gene: TRBD1
clone size: .
V gene: TRBV3-1/TRBV3-2
J gene: TRBJ1-1
CDR3 protein: CASSRPGTAEAFF
CDR3 DNA: TGTGCCAGCAGCCGCCCCGGGACAGCCGAAGCTTTCTTT

D gene: .
clone size: .
V gene: TRBV15
J gene: TRBJ2-7
CDR3 protein: CATSRDLPTGRVYEQYF
CDR3 DNA: TGTGCCACCAGCAGAGATCTCCCTACAGGAAGGGTCTACGAGCAGTACTTC

D gene: TRBD2
clone size: .
V gene: TRBV9
J gene: TRBJ2-2
CDR3 protein: CASSVVSGGENTGELFF
CDR3 DNA: TGTGCCAGCAGCGTAGTCTCGGGAGGCGAAAACACCGGGGAGCTGTTTTTT

D gene: .
clone size: .
V gene: TRBV9
J gene: TRBJ1-1
CDR3 protein: CASSVAPGVGEAFF
CDR3 DNA: TGTGCCAGCAGCGTAGCTCCGGGGGTAGGTGAAGCTTTCTTT

D gene: .
clone size: .
V gene: TRBV5-1
J gene: TRBJ2-3
CDR3 protein: CASSLTGADTQYF
CDR3 DNA: TGCGCCAGCAGCTTGACAGGAGCAGATACGCAGTATTTT

D gene: .
clone size: .
V gene: TRBV6-5
J gene: TRBJ2-1
CDR3 protein: CASSYGQVNYYNEQFF
CDR3 DNA: TGTGCCAGCAGCTACGGGCAGGTCAATTATTACAATGAGCAGTTCTTC

D gene: .
clone size: .
V gene: TRBV5-6
J gene: TRBJ2-7
CDR3 protein: CASSLGSRYEQYF
CDR3 DNA: TGTGCCAGCAGCTTGGGATCTAGGTACGAGCAGTACTTC

D gene: .
clone size: .
V gene: TRBV24-1
J gene: TRBJ1-2
CDR3 protein: CATSDGSNYGYTF
CDR3 DNA: TGTGCCACCAGTGACGGGTCGAACTATGGCTACACCTTC

D gene: .
clone size: many
V gene: TRBV19
J gene: TRBJ2-7
CDR3 protein: CASSMSRGRKRFYEQYF
CDR3 DNA: TGTGCCAGTAGTATGAGTAGGGGAAGGAAGAGGTTCTACGAGCAGTACTTC

D gene: .
clone size: .
V gene: TRBV5-6
J gene: TRBJ2-1
CDR3 protein: CASSLTWRGPYNEQFF
CDR3 DNA: TGTGCCAGCAGCTTGACGTGGCGGGGGCCTTACAATGAGCAGTTCTTC

D gene: TRBD1
clone size: .
V gene: TRBV18
J gene: TRBJ2-2
CDR3 protein: CASSSTGGTGELFF
CDR3 DNA: TGTGCCAGCTCCTCGACAGGGGGCACCGGGGAGCTGTTTTTT

D gene: TRBD1
clone size: once
V gene: TRBV6-5
J gene: TRBJ1-1
CDR3 protein: CASSVSRGADEAFF
CDR3 DNA: TGTGCCAGCAGCGTATCCAGGGGGGCCGATGAAGCTTTCTTT

D gene: .
clone size: .
V gene: TRBV21-1
J gene: TRBJ1-5
CDR3 protein: CASSKQGQPQHF
CDR3 DNA: TGTGCCAGCAGCAAACAGGGCCAGCCCCAGCATTTT

D gene: .
clone size: .
V gene: TRBV18
J gene: TRBJ2-7
CDR3 protein: CASSPAGPPHEQYF
CDR3 DNA: TGTGCCAGCTCACCCGCGGGGCCACCCCACGAGCAGTACTTC

D gene: TRBD1
clone size: .
V gene: TRBV18
J gene: TRBJ1-1
CDR3 protein: CASSPQLGTGLLGTEAFF
CDR3 DNA: TGTGCCAGCTCACCACAGTTGGGGACAGGACTTCTTGGGACTGAAGCTTTCTTT

D gene: .
clone size: .
V gene: TRBV6-5
J gene: TRBJ1-5
CDR3 protein: CASTDHMGGQHF
CDR3 DNA: TGTGCCAGCACCGACCACATGGGGGGCCAGCATTTT

D gene: TRBD1
clone size: .
V gene: TRBV18
J gene: TRBJ1-2
CDR3 protein: CASSPDRGIYGYTF
CDR3 DNA: TGTGCCAGCTCACCGGACAGGGGCATCTATGGCTACACCTTC

D gene: TRBD1
clone size: .
V gene: TRBV5-5
J gene: TRBJ1-5
CDR3 protein: CASSSSGQGPHQPQHF
CDR3 DNA: TGTGCCAGCAGTTCCTCGGGACAGGGGCCCCATCAGCCCCAGCATTTT

D gene: TRBD1
clone size: .
V gene: TRBV9
J gene: TRBJ2-5
CDR3 protein: CASSPSIQGASETQYF
CDR3 DNA: TGTGCCAGCAGCCCCTCGATACAGGGGGCTTCAGAGACCCAGTACTTC

D gene: .
clone size: .
V gene: TRBV7-9
J gene: TRBJ2-7
CDR3 protein: CASSWGREQYF
CDR3 DNA: TGTGCCAGCAGTTGGGGGCGCGAGCAGTACTTC

D gene: .
clone size: .
V gene: TRBV7-2
J gene: TRBJ1-3
CDR3 protein: CASSFRAGNTIYF
CDR3 DNA: TGTGCCAGCAGCTTCCGGGCTGGAAACACCATATATTTT

D gene: .
clone size: .
V gene: TRBV6-5
J gene: TRBJ2-7
CDR3 protein: CASSSGFYEQYF
CDR3 DNA: TGTGCCAGCAGTAGCGGATTCTACGAGCAGTACTTC

D gene: .
clone size: few
V gene: TRBV11-2
J gene: TRBJ2-2
CDR3 protein: CASSSELYTGELFF
CDR3 DNA: TGTGCCAGCAGCTCCGAACTATACACCGGGGAGCTGTTTTTT

D gene: TRBD1
clone size: .
V gene: TRBV18
J gene: TRBJ1-1
CDR3 protein: CASSQTGDTEAFF
CDR3 DNA: TGTGCCAGCTCTCAAACAGGGGACACTGAAGCTTTCTTT

D gene: .
clone size: .
V gene: TRBV25-1
J gene: TRBJ1-1
CDR3 protein: CASSERWATGTEAFF
CDR3 DNA: TGTGCCAGCAGTGAAAGGTGGGCTACGGGGACTGAAGCTTTCTTT